The rows below give T cell receptor beta chains drawn from one sample of a study of shared clonotypes between healthy human individuals. Produced via immunoSEQ multiplex PCR; TCRdb's table is partial and in-frame only. The table has 1.6 million or so clones, roughly 97% seen once. Material for sequencing was naive CD4+ T cells sorted from blood. All receptors come from a man under 40 in good health. The CDR3 runs from the conserved cysteine through the conserved F or W. The D gene is left open where the match is weak. Only some rows state a clone size, as once, few, many or a class for expanded clones.

TRBJ2-5	once	TRBV7-2	TRBD2	TGTGCCAGCAGCTTTGGGACTAGCGGGAGTGAGACCCAGTACTTC	CASSFGTSGSETQYF
TRBJ2-2	NA	TRBV4-3	NA	TGCGCCAGCAGCCGGCAAAATCGGGCCTTCGAGGAGCTGTTTTTT	CASSRQNRAFEELFF
TRBJ2-7	NA	TRBV15	TRBD2	TGTGCCACCAGCAGAGAGGGAAGCGGGAACTACGAGCAGTACTTC	CATSREGSGNYEQYF
TRBJ1-5	NA	TRBV28	TRBD1	TGTGCCAGCAGTCCAGGGACAGGTACTCAGCCCCAGCATTTT	CASSPGTGTQPQHF
TRBJ2-3	NA	TRBV7-6	TRBD2	TGTGCCAGCAGCTTATCCGCGGGAGGCACAGATACGCAGTATTTT	CASSLSAGGTDTQYF
TRBJ1-3	NA	TRBV4-3	TRBD1	TGCGCCAGCAGCCATCCAGGGGGTGGAAACACCATATATTTT	CASSHPGGGNTIYF
TRBJ1-5	once	TRBV30	NA	TGTGCCTGGAGCTCTTTCGGTCAGCCCCAGCATTTT	CAWSSFGQPQHF
TRBJ2-7	NA	TRBV2	NA	TGTGCCAGCAGTGAAGAGGTCGGCTTGCAAAAGGGGGACTCCTACGAGCAGTACTTC	CASSEEVGLQKGDSYEQYF
TRBJ2-1	NA	TRBV20-1	NA	TGCAGTGCTGGAACCTACAATGAGCAGTTCTTC	CSAGTYNEQFF
TRBJ2-3	NA	TRBV13	TRBD1	TGTGCCAGCAGCTTGGAACAGGGGGCAGGGGCAGATACGCAGTATTTT	CASSLEQGAGADTQYF
TRBJ2-2	NA	TRBV28	NA	TGTGCCAGCAGACCAGTCCCGGTTACCGGGGAGCTGTTTTTT	CASRPVPVTGELFF
TRBJ1-5	NA	TRBV4-3	NA	TGCGCCAGCAGCCAAGATAAAGGCAATCAGCCCCAGCATTTT	CASSQDKGNQPQHF
TRBJ2-3	NA	TRBV19	TRBD1	TGTGCCAGTAGTACTCCGGGACAGGGTAGTTCAGATACGCAGTATTTT	CASSTPGQGSSDTQYF
TRBJ2-7	NA	TRBV7-8	TRBD1	TGTGCCAGCAGCGGAGGACAGGGACTTTCAGCGGGCTACGAGCAGTACTTC	CASSGGQGLSAGYEQYF